Below are 25 T cell receptor beta chains sequenced from a single sample in a study of Graves' ophthalmopathy and Graves' hyperthyroidism. For repertoire sequencing, the TCR beta CDR3 regions were amplified from RNA transcripts. HTBI primers were used in a first-round RT-PCR, which preceded a second-round multiplex PCR. TCRdb fed the multiplex PCR reads into MiXCR, producing one record per CDR3 protein. Counted here are hundreds of thousands of distinct CDR3 sequences, roughly 20% occurring once; the ten biggest clones make up approximately 6.5%. The sample taken for sequencing was peripheral blood. These receptor sequences come from a young woman with stable Graves' hyperthyroidism. Some clones in this sample may be carry-over from other donors' samples.

About this clonotype: Germline and junction disagree at one end, which may indicate a read error. The gene calls are TRBV14 and TRBJ1-2, with unresolved D. CDR3 length equals 11 residues. Germline V gene data show CDR1 as SGHDN and CDR2 as FVKESK. In DNA, the CDR3 is TGTGCCAGCAGCCAAGATTCACGCTCGAGCTTC. Amino acid sequence: CASSQDSRSSF. The entire variable domain, with the rest obtained from reference TRBV14 and TRBJ1-2, is as follows: EAGVTQFPSHSVIEKGQTVTLRCDPISGHDNLYWYRRVMGKEIKFLLHFVKESKQDESGMPNNRFLAERTGGTYSTLKVQPAELEDSGVYFCASSQDSRSSFGSGTRLTVV.

The CDR3 region has the DNA TGTGCCACCAAGTTGGACAGGACGAGTGAAGCTTTCTTT. It is translated as CATKLDRTSEAFF. The chain combines TRBV15 with TRBJ1-1; 7 bases are a match to TRBD1. CDR1 LNHNV and CDR2 YYDKDF come from the germline V gene (reference sequence). V lost 7 bases and J lost 7; bases outside the gene matches: 9. The CDR3 runs to 13 residues.

This clonotype was observed at least ten times. This chain links TRBV18 with TRBJ1-6, with 7 bases aligning to TRBD1. Germline CDR1 reads KGHSH; CDR2 reads LQKENI. The CDR3 is made up of 17 amino acids. The V segment lost 3 bases and the J segment 0 bases; nucleotides outside the gene matches: 5. The CDR3 protein is CASSPSTGSSYNSPLHF. The CDR3 region has the DNA TGTGCCAGCTCACCGTCGACAGGGAGCTCCTATAATTCACCCCTCCACTTT.

The gene calls are TRBV19 and TRBJ2-5; 7 bases agree with TRBD1. V was pared by 3 bases and J by 2 bases, with 6 bases of the junction left unmatched. This CDR3 comprises 15 residues. Germline assignment: CDR1 LNHDA and CDR2 SQIVND (reference sequence). CDR3 sequence reads: CASSILDRNQETQYF. In DNA form, the CDR3 reads TGTGCCAGTAGTATCCTGGACAGGAATCAAGAGACCCAGTACTTC.

V usage is TRBV14 and J usage is TRBJ2-2; no clear D gene. The V end lost 2 bases, the J end lost 7 bases, and 11 bases lay between the germline ends. CDR3 length: 14 amino acids. CDR1 is SGHDN, CDR2 FVKESK, per germline. This CDR3 is CASSQNSFNGELFF. For the CDR3, the DNA is TGTGCCAGCAGCCAAAACTCCTTCAACGGGGAGCTGTTTTTT.

Concerning this clonotype itself: This may be a read error, as it is one base from a much larger clone. This rearrangement joins TRBV28 to TRBJ1-6; D is perhaps TRBD1 (5 bases). This CDR3 is 15 amino acids long. CDR1 is MDHEN and CDR2 is SYDVKM in the germline V gene. The CDR3 nucleotides are TGTGCCAGCAGTTTTTTCGGCAGGGTCGACTCACACCTCCACTTT. Translated, it gives CASSFFGRVDSHLHF.

The table lists this clonotype with a few counts. V and J are TRBV3-1 and TRBJ2-5; 13 bases line up with TRBD2. Germline V CDR1 and CDR2: LGHDT, YNNKEL (reference sequence). The length of the CDR3 is 15 residues. V shed 6 bases and J 5 bases; nucleotides not matched to a gene: 6. The CDR3 sequence: CASSRTSGRSETQYF. For the CDR3, the DNA is TGTGCCAGCAGTCGGACTAGCGGGAGATCTGAGACCCAGTACTTC.

This clonotype was seen ten or more times. The chain recombines TRBV20-1 with TRBJ2-5, with 14 nucleotides matching TRBD2. Germline CDR1 DFQATT, CDR2 SNEGSKA (reference sequence). The CDR3 is made up of 15 amino acids. Germline trimming cut 5 bases from V and 5 bases from J; bases unmatched to any gene: 7. CDR3 region: CSARLAGGPRETQYF. The CDR3 coding sequence is TGCAGTGCTCGACTAGCGGGAGGGCCTCGGGAGACCCAGTACTTC.

This clonotype was found many times. The chain recombines TRBV6-1 with TRBJ1-5; weak D call: TRBD1 (6 bases). Germline CDR1 and CDR2: MNHNS and SASEGT. This CDR3 spans 16 amino acids. Trimming stripped 6 bases from V and 0 bases from J, with 15 bases between. The CDR3 loop reads CASRGGGSTSNQPQHF. The CDR3 DNA sequence: TGTGCCAGCAGGGGAGGGGGGAGTACTAGCAATCAGCCCCAGCATTTT.

This clonotype was seen repeatedly, ten times or more. The chain uses TRBV19 and TRBJ2-7; D unresolved. The CDR3 is 13 amino acids. CDR1 and CDR2 from the germline V gene are LNHDA and SQIVND (reference sequence). The V and J ends lost 5 bases and 3 bases respectively, with 11 bases between them. CDR3 DNA: TGTGCCAGTAGTCCCCAGACCTTCTACGAGCAGTACTTC. It yields the protein CASSPQTFYEQYF.

This clonotype was detected only once. A read error may explain this, as a much larger clone is one base away. The chain carries TRBV7-2 and TRBJ2-7, with 9 bases identical to TRBD1. Germline CDR1 SGHTA, CDR2 FQGNSA. This CDR3 spans 13 amino acids. V dropped 4 bases and J dropped 5; count of bases not matched to a gene: 3. CDR3 amino acids: CASSWDRVDEQYF. The CDR3 bases are TGTGCCAGCAGCTGGGACAGGGTTGACGAGCAGTACTTC. Together with reference TRBV7-2 and TRBJ2-7, the CDR3 gives the full variable domain: GAGVSQSPSNKVTEKGKDVELRCDPISGHTALYWYRQSLGQGLEFLIYFQGNSAPDKSGLPSDRFSAERTGGSVSTLTIQRTQQEDSAVYLCASSWDRVDEQYFGPGTRLTVT.

The table lists this clonotype with a few counts. The chain combines TRBV27 with TRBJ1-1; D ambiguous. Germline CDR1 and CDR2: MNHEY and SMNVEV (reference sequence). V was clipped by 3 bases and J by 1 base, with 9 bases between them. The CDR3 is made up of 14 amino acids. The CDR3 DNA sequence: TGTGCCAGCAGTTTCCGGCTACAGAACACTGAAGCTTTCTTT. Translating gives CASSFRLQNTEAFF.

This clonotype was seen a few times. The chain recombines TRBV19 with TRBJ1-5; a weak D match, TRBD1 (5 bases). V was cut by 6 bases and J by 2 bases, with 14 bases left in between. CDR1 is LNHDA and CDR2 is SQIVND in the germline V gene (reference sequence). This CDR3 comprises 15 residues. The CDR3 loop is CASSHPRGGNQPQHF. The CDR3 DNA is TGTGCCAGTAGCCATCCAAGAGGGGGCAATCAGCCCCAGCATTTT.

This clonotype was observed at least ten times. The CDR3 DNA follows: TGTGCCAGCAGCTTAAGTCCAACAGGGCCCGAGTCCTATAATTCACCCCTCCACTTT. This sequence encodes CASSLSPTGPESYNSPLHF. The gene calls are TRBV11-3 and TRBJ1-6; D may be TRBD1 (6 bases). This CDR3 region has 19 residues. Per the germline V gene, CDR1 is SGHNT and CDR2 is YENEEA. The V gene lost 2 bases and the J gene lost 1 base, with 18 bases spanning the gap.

This clonotype occurred once. The CDR3 loop reads CASSINTGGGYNEQFF. The CDR3 DNA is TGTGCCAGTAGTATAAACACGGGAGGAGGCTACAATGAGCAGTTCTTC. The V gene is TRBV19, the J gene TRBJ2-1; TRBD2 agrees at 7 bases. V was pared by 2 bases and J by 3 bases, with 7 bases of the junction left unmatched. The CDR3 runs 16 residues. Germline V gives CDR1 LNHDA, CDR2 SQIVND (reference sequence).

The chain couples TRBV6-1 to TRBJ1-1, with TRBD1 as a possible D gene (5 bases). Between the trimmed V and J ends, which lost 7 bases and 4 bases, there was a span of 13 bases. The CDR3 runs 13 residues. Germline CDR1 MNHNS, CDR2 SASEGT. Here the CDR3 reads CASISRESTEAFF. The CDR3 DNA is TGTGCCAGCATCAGCAGGGAGAGCACTGAAGCTTTCTTT.

To note about this clonotype: This clone may be a read error of a much larger clone one base away. The chain uses TRBV19 and TRBJ2-7, with 7 bases lining up with TRBD2. The germline V gene encodes CDR1 LNHDA and CDR2 SQIVND (reference sequence). The CDR3 is made up of 15 amino acids. The CDR3 DNA follows: TGTGCCAATAGTACAGAACTGGGAGGGAGCTACGAGCAGTACTTC. Its protein is CANSTELGGSYEQYF.

This clonotype was found many times. The V and J genes are TRBV7-2 and TRBJ2-7; a possible D gene is TRBD2 (6 bases). V lost 4 bases and J 3 bases, leaving 16 bases between the germline ends. CDR3 size: 15 residues. The germline V gene has CDR1 SGHTA and CDR2 FQGNSA. CDR3 DNA: TGTGCCAGCAGCTCCGGTATAGCGGTAGTCTACGAGCAGTACTTC. Its protein product is CASSSGIAVVYEQYF.

This clonotype was seen at least ten times. The J gene is TRBJ1-1, the V gene TRBV15, with no clear D. The CDR3 spans 14 residues. The ends were cut back, 4 bases at V and 0 bases at J, with 9 bases in the middle. The germline CDR1 and CDR2 sequences are LNHNV and YYDKDF (reference sequence). CDR3: CATSTSGMNTEAFF. The DNA for the CDR3 is TGTGCCACCAGCACTTCGGGCATGAACACTGAAGCTTTCTTT.

This clonotype has a handful of counts. The chain couples TRBV19 to TRBJ1-1; the D gene is possibly TRBD1 (6 bases). Deletions cut 1 base from V and 6 bases from J, with 12 bases between. CDR3 size: 14 residues. Germline CDR1 reads LNHDA; CDR2 reads SQIVND (reference sequence). The chain's CDR3 is CASSIGGGVPEAFF. The CDR3 nucleotides are TGTGCCAGTAGTATAGGAGGGGGAGTACCTGAAGCTTTCTTT.

This clonotype appeared many times. CDR3 sequence: CASQRADSTEQYF. CDR3 DNA: TGTGCCAGCCAACGGGCTGACAGTACCGAGCAGTACTTC. The genes are TRBV6-1 and TRBJ2-7, with a tentative D call TRBD1 (5 bases). Germline CDR1 and CDR2: MNHNS and SASEGT. The CDR3 spans 13 residues. Trimming stripped 8 bases from V and 6 bases from J, with 17 bases between.

The gene calls are TRBV29-1 and TRBJ2-7; D is unresolved. The CDR3 runs 13 residues. CDR1 is SQVTM and CDR2 is ANQGSEA in the germline V gene. V lost 1 base to trimming and J lost 6 bases, with 13 bases between them. The CDR3 is CSVEGGSTGEQYF. DNA of the CDR3: TGCAGCGTTGAAGGAGGATCGACGGGCGAGCAGTACTTC.

This clonotype was found many times. This chain links TRBV10-1 with TRBJ2-7; D gene uncertain. The germline V and J ends were trimmed by 0 bases and 7 bases, with 13 bases remaining between them. The CDR3 sequence is 14 residues long. Germline V gene sequence: CDR1 WNHNN, CDR2 SYGVQD (reference sequence). CDR3 protein: CASSESAVSGEQYF. The CDR3 nucleotides are TGCGCCAGCAGTGAGTCCGCGGTCTCGGGTGAGCAGTACTTC.

This clonotype came up many times. The chain couples TRBV7-2 to TRBJ1-1; TRBD1 matches 7 bases. The CDR3 loop spans 17 amino acids. Germline V gives CDR1 SGHTA, CDR2 FQGNSA. Trimming cost V 3 bases and J 0 bases; bases outside gene matches: 10. CDR3 sequence reads: CASSFPGGRGMNTEAFF. CDR3 bases: TGTGCCAGCAGCTTCCCAGGGGGAAGAGGAATGAACACTGAAGCTTTCTTT.

Many counts were recorded for this clonotype. The rearrangement uses TRBV11-3 and TRBJ1-3; D not certain. Germline V gives CDR1 SGHNT, CDR2 YENEEA. V was trimmed by 7 bases and J by 4 bases, leaving 14 bases between them. This CDR3 is built from 14 residues. CDR3 coding DNA: TGTGCCAGCACCTCCCTCATGCGGGGAAACACCATATATTTT. It translates to CASTSLMRGNTIYF.